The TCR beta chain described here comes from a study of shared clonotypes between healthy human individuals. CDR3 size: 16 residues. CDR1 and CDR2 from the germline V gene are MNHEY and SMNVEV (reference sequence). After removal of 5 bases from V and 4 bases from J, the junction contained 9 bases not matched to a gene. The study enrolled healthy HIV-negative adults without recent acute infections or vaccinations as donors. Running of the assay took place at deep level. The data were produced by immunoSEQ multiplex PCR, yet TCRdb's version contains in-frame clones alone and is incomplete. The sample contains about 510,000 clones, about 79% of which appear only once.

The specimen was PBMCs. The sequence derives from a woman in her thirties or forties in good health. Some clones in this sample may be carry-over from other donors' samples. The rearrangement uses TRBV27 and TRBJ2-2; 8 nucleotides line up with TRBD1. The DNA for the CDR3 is TGTGCCAGCAGTCCCGGACAGGGCGTAGGCACCGGGGAGCTGTTTTTT. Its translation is CASSPGQGVGTGELFF.